This paragraph covers one TCR beta chain sequence. The specificity of this receptor is unknown. No base-level quality is on record; no much larger clone is a single base apart. Via the germline V gene, CDR1 is KGHDR and CDR2 SFDVKD. Including the terminal cysteine and phenylalanine, the CDR3 comprises 13 residues. Of all the DNA, just the CDR3 is kept, 39 bases in frame from base 1. Between the V and J ends, shortened by 5 bases and 9 bases respectively, the junction contains 13 bases. This entry is derived from a study of blood T cells in healthy people across ages (dated by TCRdb to the mid-2010s). In the study overall: In model experiments, roughly one uniquely barcoded TCR beta cDNA molecule per two T cells was captured by template switching. To track age-related changes in TCR beta repertoire diversity, the study relied on deep sequencing normalized with unique cDNA molecular identifiers. The donors were split into four age groups: young (average about 16 years), middle-aged (around 37), aged (approximately 59) and long-lived (82). Using the same blood draw, the study looked at two additional independent replicas of 1 million unique cDNA reads for two donors, one aged 18 to 30 and the other aged 80 or older. Results the study describes overall, beyond this receptor: Since profiling was done on bulk unsorted PBMCs, naive and antigen-experienced compartments could not be conclusively compared. Observed TCR beta diversity per million T cells fell roughly linearly with age, and a significant reduction was already apparent by age roughly 40. The CMV infection status of donors was not known, potentially confounding age-related changes in expanded clonotypes. The long-lived group showed more naive CD4+ T cells, fewer expanded clones and increased TCR diversity than the aged group, suggesting age selection. The percentage of naive T cells measured by flow cytometry correlated strongly with observed TCR beta diversity. Estimates of total diversity from one million sequenced T cells were regarded as lower bounds and underestimates.

To prepare the library, 5' RACE was applied. Instrument used: Illumina HiSeq 2500. A second roughly 6 to 12 cycle PCR used a sample-barcoded 5' primer and a J-beta primer mix. Each TCR beta cDNA molecule received a unique molecular identifier from a template-switch 5' adaptor carrying 12 random nucleotides. At least 2.5 million CDR3-containing paired-end reads were obtained from each sample. All of the RNA was converted into first-strand cDNA using the Mint cDNA synthesis kit, with a TRBC-specific oligonucleotide serving as the primer. All cDNA was treated with uracil-DNA glycosylase and then went through a first 18-cycle PCR with the universal primers M1SS and BC2_uni_R. Regarding the original processing steps: For normalization, 1 million high-quality reads were randomly selected from each sample, with every read carrying a distinct molecular identifier. Reads with shared molecular identifiers were discarded instead of being binned into consensus sequences. MiTCR, with a Q25 quality threshold and the strictest error-elimination algorithm, was used for CDR3 identification, clonotype clustering and error correction. Lower-bound total TCR beta diversity was estimated with a nonparametric unseen species model using Euler transformation. TCRdb reworked the public reads: Q25 trimming with fastp, MiXCR clone assembly, productive beta chains retained. Rows with a matching CDR3 protein are joined into one entry that keeps the most common DNA and genes. The V and J calls were determined by TCRdb, not by the authors. This sample has over 450,000 distinct CDR3 sequences in its table, and around 24% of those were observed once. In total, the top ten clones hold 8.7% of the sample.

Systemically healthy Caucasian individuals from Russia, roughly 40 in total and aged roughly 6 to 100 years, were included as donors. Ten milliliters of peripheral blood were drawn from each donor into EDTA-treated Vacutainer tubes. PBMCs were isolated by Ficoll-Paque density-gradient centrifugation, with at least 6.5 million obtained per sample. Total RNA was extracted from PBMCs with Trizol reagent, with at least 5 micrograms obtained per sample. The percentages of naive CD45RAhigh/CD27high T cells were determined by flow cytometry on a PBMC aliquot from every donor. The data also belong to a second study, concerning T cells of mothers and their children. The second paper further reports: Nine systemically healthy Caucasian individuals, comprising three mothers and their six children, were included as donors. cDNA synthesis used all of the extracted RNA, with about 1.5 ug of RNA in each 15 ul reaction. In the second PCR, sample barcodes and 2-4 random nucleotides were introduced via the M1S primer. Over 8.5 million TCR beta CDR3 reads were obtained for each mother, and approximately 3.2 million reads were obtained for each child. TCR recombination output is similarly shaped by thymic selection in related and unrelated pairs, with a minor effect exerted by inherited differences. Normalized repertoire overlap was always found to be slightly, but never significantly, higher in related mother-child pairs than in unrelated mother-child pairs. No persistent microchimeric T cell clones were found, with a detection sensitivity of around 100 clones per million clonotypes. To look for features that set related mother-child pairs apart from unrelated individuals, the researchers ran deep NGS to compare the TCR beta repertoires of mothers and children. On average, the children were around 11 +/- 4 years old, while the mothers were roughly 40 +/- 4 years old. After adapters were ligated using NEBNext reagents, the libraries underwent 100+100 nt paired-end sequencing on an Illumina HiSeq 2000. To avoid cross-contamination, the mother libraries and the child libraries were prepared a month apart and sequenced in separate runs. For each donor, between about 450,000 and 2,300,000 distinct TCR beta clonotypes were identified. Naive TCR beta clonotypes were estimated from low-frequency clonotypes matched to each donor's FACS-determined naive share, without sorting.

The chain employs TRBV24-1 and TRBJ1-5, with TRBD1 tentatively as D gene (5 bases match). The sample was blood. This sequence originates from a boy aged 5-17 years in good health. The CDR3 protein sequence reads: CATSVTAGGPQHF. The sequence in DNA is TGTGCCACCAGTGTAACTGCGGGGGGGCCCCAGCATTTT.